Sequencing of this T cell receptor (beta chain) was carried out in a study of T cells in Graves' hyperthyroidism and ophthalmopathy (dated by TCRdb to the late 2010s). Turning to the overall study: Peripheral blood samples were taken at initial diagnosis, before any treatment was given. To identify TCR V-J signatures that set the groups apart, the researchers used a discovery cohort of 100 or so patients, made up of fewer than 50 with Graves' ophthalmopathy and about 55 with stable Graves' hyperthyroidism. Whether ophthalmopathy could be predicted prospectively was tested in an independent validation cohort made up of roughly 20 hyperthyroidism patients plus 17 patients who later progressed to ophthalmopathy. The 75 to 100 discovery patients were randomly divided into training and test sets at a 7:3 ratio. In addition, the study compared T-cell repertoires in thyroid tissue and in blood from six Graves' hyperthyroidism patients. After blood sampling, hyperthyroidism patients were treated with methimazole at a starting dose of 30 mg daily, and ophthalmopathy patients were treated with high-dose intravenous methylprednisolone. TCR Vbeta CDR3 sequencing of approximately 140 peripheral blood samples (around 45 ophthalmopathy, roughly 74 hyperthyroidism and approximately 17 progressor patients) is reported in the paper.

Stable Graves' hyperthyroidism was defined as the absence of progression to ophthalmopathy over 18 months of follow-up. Hyperthyroidism patients were aged 18 to 65 years and newly diagnosed, with disease duration of less than 2 months. The study excluded patients with uncontrolled infections, other autoimmune diseases, pregnancy or lactation. Diagnoses were based on clinical symptoms, serum thyroxine and TRAb, thyroid ultrasound and orbital computed tomography. Ficoll-Paque density gradient centrifugation was used to isolate PBMCs from about 10 ml of fresh peripheral blood. Total RNA was extracted with Trizol reagent, and quality was checked on an Agilent 2100 Bioanalyzer. CDR3 length: 15 amino acids, cysteine to phenylalanine. The retained sequence is limited to the CDR3, 45 bases, with the frame set at the first base. CDR1 and CDR2 (SGHDN, FVKESK) derive from the germline V gene. V is clipped by 0 bases and J by 6 bases, and the sequence between their germline boundaries is 15 bases long.

Paper-wide results and their limitations: Most expanded thyroid clonotypes (frequency above 0.001) were also found in blood, which suggests that blood repertoires may mirror thyroid immune responses. In validation, progression to ophthalmopathy was predicted by the model with 70.59% sensitivity and roughly 72% specificity, a median of 6.5 months before onset. Ophthalmopathy was separated from stable hyperthyroidism by a 13 V-J signature model, with around 88% sensitivity and 81% to 82% specificity obtained in cross-validation and 80%/75% obtained in testing. No statistical method was used to fix the sample size in advance, and group allocation was not hidden from the investigators.

Amplification of TCR beta CDR3 regions was carried out from RNA transcripts. The TCR CDR3 was subjected to a first round of RT-PCR using the HTBI primer set and the Qiagen OneStep RT-PCR kit. A second multiplex PCR round built the libraries, followed by size selection and purification. The libraries were sequenced on an Illumina HiSeq2000 using paired-end 100 bp reads. As for how the authors treated the data: SOAPnuke was used to process the raw data, throwing out any read that contained adapters or uncalled bases, had a mean Phred below 15, or lacked an exact constant-primer or identifier match. High-quality paired reads were merged using COPE v1.2.5, and each unique nucleotide sequence was defined as a clonotype. Clonotypes were aligned to IMGT TRBV, TRBD and TRBJ reference segments using MiTCR v1.1. The analysis included only V-J combinations with a frequency above 0.0001, which together covered over 98% of the repertoires. A TCS score was defined as the ratio between F50 (clonal expansion) and ExV (chaos), using BLOSUM62-based TCRdist between CDR3 peptides within each V-J. Welch's t-statistics and random forest reduced around 550 V-J features to fewer than 15, which were used in a naive Bayes classifier (R e1071). Thyroid-blood repertoire similarity was quantified with the Morisita-Horn index. Using fastp at Q25 and MiXCR, TCRdb reprocessed the public reads and kept productive beta chains. Every entry covers one CDR3 protein and lists the most common genes and DNA from its rows. It is TCRdb's table, rather than the study itself, that gives the V and J calls and clone size. The sample has roughly 840,000 distinct CDR3 sequences on record, over 35% of them singletons. Roughly 8.3% of the sample rests with the top ten.

Comments on this clonotype: The antigen it recognizes is unknown. No much larger clone exists at a distance of one base, and base qualities are not known.

The V and J genes are TRBV14 and TRBJ2-7, with TRBD2 as a weak D call on 6 bases. Source material: blood. This clonotype originated in a man younger than 35 with Graves' hyperthyroidism. The CDR3 protein is CASSQEFGEVGEQYF. Here is the DNA: TGTGCCAGCAGCCAAGAGTTCGGGGAGGTTGGCGAGCAGTACTTC.